The clone carrying this T cell receptor (beta chain) has more than one count but fewer than ten. Antigen specificity is unknown. The sample comes from a study of STAT5B mutations in CD4+ large granular lymphocyte leukemia. Germline V gene lookup returns CDR1 SGHNT and CDR2 YYREEE (reference sequence). The CDR3 sequence is 17 residues long. V lost 4 bases and J lost 4; bases outside the gene matches: 12. Broader study findings: 8/27 top patient clones versus 2/35 control clones were TRBV06-family. CD4-sorted patient repertoires seemed more clonal than healthy CD4+ repertoires.

Profiled with immunoSEQ multiplex PCR; TCRdb holds only in-frame clones, not every one. The sample has under 35,000 clones, more than 65% seen once. This clonotype was obtained from a human donor in good health. This chain joins TRBV5-4 and TRBJ2-1, with 9 bases aligning to TRBD2. Sequencing used CD4+ T cells from blood buffy coats. The CDR3 protein is CASSLKSRGGVYNEQFF. The DNA for the CDR3 is TGTGCCAGCAGCCTTAAATCGCGGGGGGGCGTTTACAATGAGCAGTTCTTC.